A selection of T cell receptor beta chains follows, all from one sample in a study of identical twins. TCRdb re-called the 5' RACE reads through MiXCR, storing one row per CDR3 protein. The sample includes more than 1.5 million distinct CDR3 sequences, less than 35% of them seen just once. The sample consisted of cord blood. The receptors derive from a newborn girl in good health. Both conserved end residues are part of each CDR3. D genes are given only for firm matches. Clone size is stated in some rows and not others, as once, few, many or a class when expanded.

j_gene	abundance	d_gene	v_gene	CDR3nt	CDR3aa
TRBJ2-1	.	.	TRBV15	TGTGCCACCATTGGCTTAGGCAATGAGCAGTTCTTC	CATIGLGNEQFF
TRBJ2-3	once	.	TRBV5-1	TGCGCCAGCAGCTTGCGGGACCTGAGCACAGGTACGCAGTATTTT	CASSLRDLSTGTQYF
TRBJ2-7	.	TRBD2	TRBV20-1	TGCAGTGCTAGTAGTCTACTAGCGGGAGACTACGAGCAGTACTTC	CSASSLLAGDYEQYF
TRBJ2-3	.	TRBD2	TRBV11-2	TGTGCCAGCAGCTTAGATGGGTGGGGACTAGCGGGAGACAGCACAGATACGCAGTATTTT	CASSLDGWGLAGDSTDTQYF
TRBJ2-4	.	.	TRBV28	TGTGCCAGCAGAATCGGCACCTACGGGCAGTACTTC	CASRIGTYGQYF
TRBJ1-5	.	.	TRBV7-8	TGTGCCAGCAGCTTTAGATCCGGGGACAATCAGCCCCAGCATTTT	CASSFRSGDNQPQHF
TRBJ2-7	many	.	TRBV29-1	TGCAGCGTTGGACTAGGTCCCTACGAGCAGTACTTC	CSVGLGPYEQYF
TRBJ2-3	.	.	TRBV5-1	TGCGCCAGCAGCCCCGTTGGGGCCAATACGCAGTATTTT	CASSPVGANTQYF
TRBJ1-6	few	TRBD1	TRBV10-3	TGTGCCATCAGTGGGGGCGGACAGGCCAATTCACCCCTCCACTTT	CAISGGGQANSPLHF
TRBJ2-3	few	.	TRBV10-3	TGTGCCATCAGCACTCAGGGACCCGAATACACACCTAGCACAGATACGCAGTATTTT	CAISTQGPEYTPSTDTQYF